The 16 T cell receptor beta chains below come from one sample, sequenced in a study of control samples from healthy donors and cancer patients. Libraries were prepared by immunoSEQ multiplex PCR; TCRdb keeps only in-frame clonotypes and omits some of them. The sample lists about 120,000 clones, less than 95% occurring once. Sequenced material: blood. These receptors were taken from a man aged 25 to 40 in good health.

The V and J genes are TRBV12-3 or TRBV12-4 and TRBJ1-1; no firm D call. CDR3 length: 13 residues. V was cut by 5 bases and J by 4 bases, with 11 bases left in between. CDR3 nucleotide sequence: TGTGCCAGCAGTAAGGGAGACACCACTGAAGCTTTCTTT. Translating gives CASSKGDTTEAFF.

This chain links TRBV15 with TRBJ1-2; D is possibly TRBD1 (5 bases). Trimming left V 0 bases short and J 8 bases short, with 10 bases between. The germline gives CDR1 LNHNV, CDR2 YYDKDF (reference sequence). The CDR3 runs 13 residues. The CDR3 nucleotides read TGTGCCACCAGCAGAGACAGGGCCGACGGCTACACCTTC. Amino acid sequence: CATSRDRADGYTF.

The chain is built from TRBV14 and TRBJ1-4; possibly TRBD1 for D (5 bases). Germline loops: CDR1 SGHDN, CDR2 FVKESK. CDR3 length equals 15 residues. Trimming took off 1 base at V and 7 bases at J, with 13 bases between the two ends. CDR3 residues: CASSQGPGGGEKLFF. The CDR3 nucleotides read TGTGCCAGCAGCCAAGGACCGGGGGGAGGTGAAAAACTGTTTTTT.

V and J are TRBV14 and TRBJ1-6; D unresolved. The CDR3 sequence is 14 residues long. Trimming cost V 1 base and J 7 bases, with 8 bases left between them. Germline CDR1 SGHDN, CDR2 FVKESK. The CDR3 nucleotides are TGTGCCAGCAGCCAAGGGACCGTCAATTCACCCCTCCACTTT. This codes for CASSQGTVNSPLHF.

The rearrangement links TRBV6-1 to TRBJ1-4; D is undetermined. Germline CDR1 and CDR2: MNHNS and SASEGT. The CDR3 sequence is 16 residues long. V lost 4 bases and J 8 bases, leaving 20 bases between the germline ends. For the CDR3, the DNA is TGTGCCAGCAGTGCGAGTGCGAGGGTTTCGGGCGAAAAACTGTTTTTT. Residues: CASSASARVSGEKLFF.

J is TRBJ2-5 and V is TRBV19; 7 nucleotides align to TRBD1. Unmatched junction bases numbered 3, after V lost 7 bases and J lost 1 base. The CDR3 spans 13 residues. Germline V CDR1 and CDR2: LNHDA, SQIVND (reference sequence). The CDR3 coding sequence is TGTGCCAGTAATGACAGGGTCCAAGAGACCCAGTACTTC. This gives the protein CASNDRVQETQYF.

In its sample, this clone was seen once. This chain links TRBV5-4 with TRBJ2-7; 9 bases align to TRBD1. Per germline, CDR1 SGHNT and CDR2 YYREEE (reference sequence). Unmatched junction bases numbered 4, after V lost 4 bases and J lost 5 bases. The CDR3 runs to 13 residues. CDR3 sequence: CASSLRTGDEQYF. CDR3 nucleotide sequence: TGTGCCAGCAGCCTACGGACAGGGGACGAGCAGTACTTC. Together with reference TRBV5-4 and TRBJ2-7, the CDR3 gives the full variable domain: ETGVTQSPTHLIKTRGQQVTLRCSSQSGHNTVSWYQQALGQGPQFIFQYYREEENGRGNFPPRFSGLQFPNYSSELNVNALELDDSALYLCASSLRTGDEQYFGPGTRLTVT.

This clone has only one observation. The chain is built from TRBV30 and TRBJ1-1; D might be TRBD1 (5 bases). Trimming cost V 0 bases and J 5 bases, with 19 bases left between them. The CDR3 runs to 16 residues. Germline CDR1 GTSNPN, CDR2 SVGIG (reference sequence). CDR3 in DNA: TGTGCCTGGAGTGTGGGAAGGGGAACCCGGGGGACTGAAGCTTTCTTT. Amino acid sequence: CAWSVGRGTRGTEAFF.

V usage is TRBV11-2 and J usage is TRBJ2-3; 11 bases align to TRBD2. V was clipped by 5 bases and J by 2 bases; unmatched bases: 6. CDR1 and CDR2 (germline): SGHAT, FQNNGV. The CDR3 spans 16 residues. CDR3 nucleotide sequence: TGTGCCAGCAGCCTTAGCGGGGGGGCCTACACAGATACGCAGTATTTT. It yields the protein CASSLSGGAYTDTQYF.

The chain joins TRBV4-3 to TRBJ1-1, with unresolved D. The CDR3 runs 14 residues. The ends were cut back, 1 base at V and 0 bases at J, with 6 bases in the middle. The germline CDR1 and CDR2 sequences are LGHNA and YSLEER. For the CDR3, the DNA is TGCGCCAGCAGCCAAGCCAGAGTGAACACTGAAGCTTTCTTT. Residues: CASSQARVNTEAFF.

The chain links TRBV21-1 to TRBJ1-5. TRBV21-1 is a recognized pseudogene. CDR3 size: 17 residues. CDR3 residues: CASSKEGGTHSNQPQHF. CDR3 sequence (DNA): TGTGCCAGCAGCAAAGAGGGTGGGACTCATAGCAATCAGCCCCAGCATTTT.

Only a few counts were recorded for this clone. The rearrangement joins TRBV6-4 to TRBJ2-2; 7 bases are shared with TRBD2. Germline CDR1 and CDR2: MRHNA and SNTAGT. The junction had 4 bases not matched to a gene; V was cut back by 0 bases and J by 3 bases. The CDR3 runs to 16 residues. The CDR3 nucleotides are TGTGCCAGCAGTGACTCTGGTGCGGGGGACACCGGGGAGCTGTTTTTT. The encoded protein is CASSDSGAGDTGELFF.

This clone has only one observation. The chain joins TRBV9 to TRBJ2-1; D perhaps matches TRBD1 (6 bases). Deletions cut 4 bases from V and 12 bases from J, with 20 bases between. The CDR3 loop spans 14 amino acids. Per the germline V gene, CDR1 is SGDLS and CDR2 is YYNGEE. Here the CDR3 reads CASSTYYRASGQFF. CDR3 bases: TGTGCCAGCAGCACGTACTACAGGGCTTCGGGGCAGTTCTTC.

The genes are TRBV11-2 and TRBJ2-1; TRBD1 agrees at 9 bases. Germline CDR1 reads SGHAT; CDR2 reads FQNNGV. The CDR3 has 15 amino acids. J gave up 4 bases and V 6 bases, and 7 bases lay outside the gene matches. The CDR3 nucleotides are TGTGCCAGCAGAAAAGCACAGGGGGCATACAATGAGCAGTTCTTC. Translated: CASRKAQGAYNEQFF.

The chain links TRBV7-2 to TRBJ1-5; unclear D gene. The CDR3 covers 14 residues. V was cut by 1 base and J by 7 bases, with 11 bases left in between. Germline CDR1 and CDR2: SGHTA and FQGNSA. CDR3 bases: TGTGCCAGCAGCTTAGTTCTAGGGTGGCAGCCCCAGCATTTT. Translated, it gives CASSLVLGWQPQHF.

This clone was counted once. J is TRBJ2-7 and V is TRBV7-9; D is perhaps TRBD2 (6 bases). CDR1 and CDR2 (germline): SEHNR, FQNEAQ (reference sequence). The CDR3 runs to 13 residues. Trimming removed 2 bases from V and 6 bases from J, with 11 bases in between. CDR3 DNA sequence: TGTGCCAGCAGCTTACCAGGGACTGGCGAGCAGTACTTC. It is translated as CASSLPGTGEQYF.